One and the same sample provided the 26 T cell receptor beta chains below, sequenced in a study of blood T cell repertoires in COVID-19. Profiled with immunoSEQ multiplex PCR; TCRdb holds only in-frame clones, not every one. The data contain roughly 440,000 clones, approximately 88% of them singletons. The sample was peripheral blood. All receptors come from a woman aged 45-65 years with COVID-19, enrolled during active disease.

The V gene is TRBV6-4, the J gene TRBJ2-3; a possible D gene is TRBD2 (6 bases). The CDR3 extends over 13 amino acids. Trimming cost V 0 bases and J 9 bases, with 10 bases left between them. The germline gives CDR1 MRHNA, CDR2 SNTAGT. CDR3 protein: CASSDSGLPTQYF. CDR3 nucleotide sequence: TGTGCCAGCAGTGACTCGGGACTCCCAACGCAGTATTTT.

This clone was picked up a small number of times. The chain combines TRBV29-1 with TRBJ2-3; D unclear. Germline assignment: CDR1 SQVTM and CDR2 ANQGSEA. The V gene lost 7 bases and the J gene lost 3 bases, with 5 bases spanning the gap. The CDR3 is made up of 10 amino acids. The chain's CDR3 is CSARTDTQYF. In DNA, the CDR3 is TGCAGCGCCCGGACAGATACGCAGTATTTT.

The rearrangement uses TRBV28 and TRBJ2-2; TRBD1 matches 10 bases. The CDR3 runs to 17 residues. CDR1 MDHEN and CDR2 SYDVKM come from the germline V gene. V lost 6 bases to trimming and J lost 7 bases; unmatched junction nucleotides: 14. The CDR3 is CASSPIDRGPQGGELFF. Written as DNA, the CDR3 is TGTGCCAGCAGCCCTATCGACAGGGGGCCCCAAGGCGGGGAGCTGTTTTTT.

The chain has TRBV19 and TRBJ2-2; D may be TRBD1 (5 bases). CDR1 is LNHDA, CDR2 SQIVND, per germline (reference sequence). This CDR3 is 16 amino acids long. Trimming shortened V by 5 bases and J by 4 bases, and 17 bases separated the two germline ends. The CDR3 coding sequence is TGTGCCAGTAGTCGATGGCCTGGGCAGGGCACCGGGGAGCTGTTTTTT. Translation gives CASSRWPGQGTGELFF.

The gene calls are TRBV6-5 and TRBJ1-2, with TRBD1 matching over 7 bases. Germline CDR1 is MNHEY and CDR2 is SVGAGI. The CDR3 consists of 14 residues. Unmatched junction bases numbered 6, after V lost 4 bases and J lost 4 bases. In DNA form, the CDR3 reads TGTGCCAGCAGTTTCAGACAGGGCGGCTATGGCTACACCTTC. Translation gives CASSFRQGGYGYTF.

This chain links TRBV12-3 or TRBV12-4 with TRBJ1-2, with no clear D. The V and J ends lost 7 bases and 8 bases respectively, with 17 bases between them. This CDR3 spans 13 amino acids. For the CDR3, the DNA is TGTGCCAGCACCTATACCGAGATGGGCGGCTACACCTTC. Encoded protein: CASTYTEMGGYTF.

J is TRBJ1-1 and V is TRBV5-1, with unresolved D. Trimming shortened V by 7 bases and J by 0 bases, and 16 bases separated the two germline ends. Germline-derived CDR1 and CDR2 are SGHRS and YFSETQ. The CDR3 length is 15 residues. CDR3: CASSPLGLLNTEAFF. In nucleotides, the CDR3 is TGCGCCAGCTCGCCCCTTGGCCTGCTGAACACTGAAGCTTTCTTT.

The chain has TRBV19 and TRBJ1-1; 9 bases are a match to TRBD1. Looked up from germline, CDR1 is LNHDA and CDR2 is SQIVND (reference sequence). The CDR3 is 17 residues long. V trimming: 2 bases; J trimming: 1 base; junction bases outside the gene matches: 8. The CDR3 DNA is TGTGCCAGTAGTATACCCCCGGGACAGGGCCCGAACACTGAAGCTTTCTTT. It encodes CASSIPPGQGPNTEAFF.

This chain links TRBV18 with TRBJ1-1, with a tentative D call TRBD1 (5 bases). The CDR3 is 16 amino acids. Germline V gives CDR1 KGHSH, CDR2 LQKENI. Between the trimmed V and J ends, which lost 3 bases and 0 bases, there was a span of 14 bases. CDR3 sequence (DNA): TGTGCCAGCTCACCCTCCTCGACAGAGATGAACACTGAAGCTTTCTTT. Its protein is CASSPSSTEMNTEAFF.

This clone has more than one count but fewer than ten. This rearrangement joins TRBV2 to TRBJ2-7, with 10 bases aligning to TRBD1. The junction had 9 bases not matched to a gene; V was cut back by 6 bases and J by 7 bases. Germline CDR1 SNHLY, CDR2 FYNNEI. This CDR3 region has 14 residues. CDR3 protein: CASRPTGGSQEQYF. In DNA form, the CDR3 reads TGTGCCAGCAGGCCGACAGGGGGCTCGCAGGAGCAGTACTTC.

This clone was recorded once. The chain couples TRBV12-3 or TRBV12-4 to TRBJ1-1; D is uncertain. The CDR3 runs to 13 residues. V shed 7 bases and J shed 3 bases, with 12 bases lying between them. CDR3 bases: TGTGCCAGCACCCTGACTGTCGACACTGAAGCTTTCTTT. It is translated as CASTLTVDTEAFF.

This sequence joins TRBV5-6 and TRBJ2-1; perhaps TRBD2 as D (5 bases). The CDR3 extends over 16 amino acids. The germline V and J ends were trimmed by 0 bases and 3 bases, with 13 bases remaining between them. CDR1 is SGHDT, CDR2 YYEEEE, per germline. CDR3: CASSLAPGKLYNEQFF. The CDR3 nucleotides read TGTGCCAGCAGCTTGGCCCCGGGGAAGCTCTACAATGAGCAGTTCTTC.

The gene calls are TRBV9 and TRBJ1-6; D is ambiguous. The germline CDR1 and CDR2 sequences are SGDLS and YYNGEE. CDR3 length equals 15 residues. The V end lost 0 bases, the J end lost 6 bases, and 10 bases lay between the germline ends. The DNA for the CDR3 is TGTGCCAGCAGCGTAGGTGTAGCTCCTAATTCACCCCTCCACTTT. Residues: CASSVGVAPNSPLHF. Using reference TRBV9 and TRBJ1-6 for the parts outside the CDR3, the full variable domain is DSGVTQTPKHLITATGQRVTLRCSPRSGDLSVYWYQQSLDQGLQFLIQYYNGEERAKGNILERFSAQQFPDLHSELNLSSLELGDSALYFCASSVGVAPNSPLHFGNGTRLTVT.

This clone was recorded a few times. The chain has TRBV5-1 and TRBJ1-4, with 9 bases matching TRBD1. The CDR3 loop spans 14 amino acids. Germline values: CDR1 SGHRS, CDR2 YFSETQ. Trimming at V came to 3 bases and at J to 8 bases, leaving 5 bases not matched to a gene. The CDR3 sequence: CASSSGTGKEKLFF. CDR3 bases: TGCGCCAGCAGCTCCGGGACAGGGAAGGAAAAACTGTTTTTT.

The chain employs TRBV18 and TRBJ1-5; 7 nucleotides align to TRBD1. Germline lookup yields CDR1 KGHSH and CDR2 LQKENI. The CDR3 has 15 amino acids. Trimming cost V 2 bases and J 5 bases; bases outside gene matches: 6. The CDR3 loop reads CASSPEGALDQPQHF. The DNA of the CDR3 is TGTGCCAGCTCACCAGAGGGGGCGCTTGATCAGCCCCAGCATTTT.

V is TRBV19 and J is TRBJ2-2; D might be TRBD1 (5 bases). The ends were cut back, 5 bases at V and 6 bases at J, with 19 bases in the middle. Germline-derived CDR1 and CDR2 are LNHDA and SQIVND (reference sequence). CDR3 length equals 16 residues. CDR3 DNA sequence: TGTGCCAGTAGTTGGCAGGGTGGAGTAAAGGCCGGGGAGCTGTTTTTT. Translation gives CASSWQGGVKAGELFF.

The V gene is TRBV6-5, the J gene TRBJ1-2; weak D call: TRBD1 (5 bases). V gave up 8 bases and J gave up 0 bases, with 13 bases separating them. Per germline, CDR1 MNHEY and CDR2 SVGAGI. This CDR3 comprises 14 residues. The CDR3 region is CASGPGGSNYGYTF. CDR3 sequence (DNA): TGTGCCAGCGGACCGGGGGGATCTAACTATGGCTACACCTTC.

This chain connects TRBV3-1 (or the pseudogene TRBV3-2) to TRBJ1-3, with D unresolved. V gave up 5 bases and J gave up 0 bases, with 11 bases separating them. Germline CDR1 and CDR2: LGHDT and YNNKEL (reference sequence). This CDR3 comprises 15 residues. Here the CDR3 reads CASSNFGDSGNTIYF. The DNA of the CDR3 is TGTGCCAGCAGCAACTTCGGGGACTCTGGAAACACCATATATTTT.

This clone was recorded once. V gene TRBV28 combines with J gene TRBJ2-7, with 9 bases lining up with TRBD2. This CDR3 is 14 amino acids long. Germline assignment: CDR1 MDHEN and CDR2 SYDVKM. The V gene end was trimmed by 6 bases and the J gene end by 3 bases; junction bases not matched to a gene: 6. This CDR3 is CASSGLAFFYEQYF. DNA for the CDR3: TGTGCCAGCAGCGGACTAGCGTTCTTCTACGAGCAGTACTTC.

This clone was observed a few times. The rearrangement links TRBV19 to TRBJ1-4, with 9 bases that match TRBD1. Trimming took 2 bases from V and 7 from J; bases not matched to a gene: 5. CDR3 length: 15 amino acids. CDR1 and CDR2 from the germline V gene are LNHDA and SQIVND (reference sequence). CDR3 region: CASSIPGQGGEKLFF. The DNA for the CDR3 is TGTGCCAGTAGTATACCGGGACAGGGAGGTGAAAAACTGTTTTTT.

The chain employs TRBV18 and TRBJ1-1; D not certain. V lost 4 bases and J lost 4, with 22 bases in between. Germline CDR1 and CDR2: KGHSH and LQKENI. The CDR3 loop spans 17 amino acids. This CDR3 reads CASSLRRALSEGTEAFF. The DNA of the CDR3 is TGTGCCAGCTCACTACGGAGAGCACTTTCTGAAGGCACTGAAGCTTTCTTT.

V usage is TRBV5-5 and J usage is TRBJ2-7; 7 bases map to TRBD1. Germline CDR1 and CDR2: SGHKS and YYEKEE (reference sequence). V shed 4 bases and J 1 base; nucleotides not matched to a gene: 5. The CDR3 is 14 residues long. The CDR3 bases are TGTGCCAGCAGCACGGACAGGCCTTCCTACGAGCAGTACTTC. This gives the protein CASSTDRPSYEQYF.

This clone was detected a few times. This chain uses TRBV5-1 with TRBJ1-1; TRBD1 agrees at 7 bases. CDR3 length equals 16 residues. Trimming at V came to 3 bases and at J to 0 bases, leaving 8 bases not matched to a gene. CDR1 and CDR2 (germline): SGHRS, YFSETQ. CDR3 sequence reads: CASSSRDSNMNTEAFF. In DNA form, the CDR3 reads TGCGCCAGCAGCTCAAGGGACAGCAACATGAACACTGAAGCTTTCTTT.

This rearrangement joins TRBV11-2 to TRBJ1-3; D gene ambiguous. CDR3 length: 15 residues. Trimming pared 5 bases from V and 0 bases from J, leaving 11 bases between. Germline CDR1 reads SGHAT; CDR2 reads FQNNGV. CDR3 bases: TGTGCCAGCAGCCCCAGCGGCTCCTCTGGAAACACCATATATTTT. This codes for CASSPSGSSGNTIYF.

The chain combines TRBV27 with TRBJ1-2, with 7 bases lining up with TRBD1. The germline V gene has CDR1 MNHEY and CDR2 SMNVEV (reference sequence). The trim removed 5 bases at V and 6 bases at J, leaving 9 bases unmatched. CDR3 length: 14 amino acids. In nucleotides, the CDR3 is TGTGCCAGCAGTCCCAACAGGGGAAGGAATGGCTACACCTTC. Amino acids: CASSPNRGRNGYTF.

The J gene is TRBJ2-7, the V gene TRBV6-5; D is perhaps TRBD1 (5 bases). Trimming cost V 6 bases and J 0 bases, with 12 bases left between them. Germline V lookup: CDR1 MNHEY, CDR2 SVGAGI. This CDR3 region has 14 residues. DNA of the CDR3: TGTGCCAGCAGAGACATCGACAGCTCCTACGAGCAGTACTTC. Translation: CASRDIDSSYEQYF.